Following are 18 T cell receptor beta chains from one sample sequenced in a study of T cell responses to AZD1222 COVID-19 vaccine. The protocol was immunoSEQ multiplex PCR, while the TCRdb copy is restricted to in-frame clones and leaves out a portion. Among approximately 92,000 clones listed, 91% were seen once. The starting material was peripheral blood, obtained on day 0 of AZD1222 vaccination. Receptors originate from an adult in good health.

The chain's CDR3 is CASSRDAENTEAFF. The DNA of the CDR3 is TGCGCCAGCAGCCGGGACGCTGAGAACACTGAAGCTTTCTTT. V is TRBV10-1 and J is TRBJ1-1; D perhaps matches TRBD1 (5 bases). V was clipped by 6 bases and J by 1 base, with 12 bases between them. CDR3 length: 14 residues. CDR1 and CDR2 (germline): WNHNN, SYGVQD (reference sequence).

The gene calls are TRBV27 and TRBJ1-6; D gene uncertain. The V gene lost 5 bases and the J gene lost 8 bases, with 10 bases spanning the gap. CDR3 size: 13 residues. Per germline, CDR1 MNHEY and CDR2 SMNVEV (reference sequence). CDR3 amino acids: CASSPPGDSPLHF. The CDR3 coding sequence is TGTGCCAGCAGTCCCCCAGGCGATTCACCCCTCCACTTT.

The chain joins TRBV7-8 to TRBJ2-1, with D tentatively TRBD1 (5 bases). This CDR3 spans 15 amino acids. The germline gives CDR1 SGHVS, CDR2 FQNEAQ. The CDR3 coding sequence is TGTGCGACCGGGTCAGGGCTGCCCTCCTACAATGAGCAGTTCTTC. Residues: CATGSGLPSYNEQFF.

The chain recombines TRBV9 with TRBJ1-6; D not certain. The CDR3 is 14 amino acids. V lost 4 bases to trimming and J lost 6 bases, with 11 bases between them. Germline values: CDR1 SGDLS, CDR2 YYNGEE. DNA of the CDR3: TGTGCCAGCAGCCTAGTAGCGAGTAATTCACCCCTCCACTTT. It is translated as CASSLVASNSPLHF. The full variable domain, completed using reference TRBV9 and TRBJ1-6, is DSGVTQTPKHLITATGQRVTLRCSPRSGDLSVYWYQQSLDQGLQFLIQYYNGEERAKGNILERFSAQQFPDLHSELNLSSLELGDSALYFCASSLVASNSPLHFGNGTRLTVT.

In its sample, this clone was seen a few times. The chain couples TRBV20-1 to TRBJ2-2; 7 bases align to TRBD2. Per the germline V gene, CDR1 is DFQATT and CDR2 is SNEGSKA (reference sequence). The CDR3 is 16 amino acids. V dropped 3 bases and J dropped 2; count of bases not matched to a gene: 9. The CDR3 nucleotides are TGCAGTGCTAGTGGTGGACTAGGCACAAACACCGGGGAGCTGTTTTTT. It specifies CSASGGLGTNTGELFF.

J is TRBJ1-6 and V is TRBV6-5, with D perhaps TRBD1 (5 bases). Trimming pared 5 bases from V and 7 bases from J, leaving 6 bases between. CDR1 is MNHEY, CDR2 SVGAGI, per germline. The length of the CDR3 is 12 residues. CDR3 DNA: TGTGCCAGCAGTCGGGGGAATTCACCCCTCCACTTT. Translation gives CASSRGNSPLHF.

This clone was recorded once. A junction boundary mismatches the germline segment, possibly from a read error. The chain carries TRBV7-7 and TRBJ2-1; D remains unclear. CDR1 and CDR2 (germline): SSHAT, FNYEAQ (reference sequence). CDR3 length equals 12 residues. CDR3 bases: TGTGCTAGCAGCCAGACGGGCAATGAGCAGTTCTTC. Protein: CASSQTGNEQFF.

V and J are TRBV2 and TRBJ1-4; perhaps TRBD1 as D (5 bases). Trimming cost V 7 bases and J 7 bases, with 16 bases left between them. The CDR3 runs 14 residues. Germline V lookup: CDR1 SNHLY, CDR2 FYNNEI. The CDR3 protein is CASTESTGVEKLFF. CDR3 bases: TGTGCCAGCACCGAGTCCACAGGCGTTGAAAAACTGTTTTTT.

The genes are TRBV28 and TRBJ1-2; tentative D call: TRBD1 (5 bases). Germline V lookup: CDR1 MDHEN, CDR2 SYDVKM. Trimming left V 1 base short and J 2 bases short, with 14 bases between. This CDR3 has 16 amino acids. CDR3 nucleotide sequence: TGTGCCAGCAGTTTATTGGGACTCCTACAAAACTATGGCTACACCTTC. Translation: CASSLLGLLQNYGYTF.

The genes are TRBV30 and TRBJ1-5; D is possibly TRBD1 (6 bases). Trimming left V 0 bases short and J 11 bases short, with 23 bases between. Germline assignment: CDR1 GTSNPN and CDR2 SVGIG (reference sequence). This CDR3 has 16 residues. The CDR3 DNA is TGTGCCTGGAGTGTACTAGGTCAGGGGCTTCCCTTGGCCCAGCATTTT. Protein product: CAWSVLGQGLPLAQHF.

The CDR3 DNA reads TGCGCCAGCAGCAGTAACCCGGGACAGGGCTCACCCCTCCACTTT. Protein sequence: CASSSNPGQGSPLHF. The chain couples TRBV5-1 to TRBJ1-6; 9 bases map to TRBD1. This CDR3 comprises 15 residues. CDR1 SGHRS and CDR2 YFSETQ come from the germline V gene. The ends lost 4 bases at V and 10 bases at J; junction bases unmatched: 9. The variable domain in full, completed from reference TRBV5-1 and TRBJ1-6, reads KAGVTQTPRYLIKTRGQQVTLSCSPISGHRSVSWYQQTPGQGLQFLFEYFSETQRNKGNFPGRFSGRQFSNSRSEMNVSTLELGDSALYLCASSSNPGQGSPLHFGNGTRLTVT.

This chain's CDR3 is CASRPGESSNQPQHF. The CDR3 nucleotides read TGTGCCAGTCGCCCGGGTGAGAGTAGCAATCAGCCCCAGCATTTT. V is TRBV19 and J is TRBJ1-5; D unclear. V dropped 8 bases and J dropped 0 bases, with 14 bases sitting between them. CDR3 length: 15 residues. From germline, CDR1 is LNHDA and CDR2 SQIVND (reference sequence).

V and J are TRBV7-2 and TRBJ1-1; D perhaps matches TRBD1 (6 bases). Per the germline V gene, CDR1 is SGHTA and CDR2 is FQGNSA. Between the trimmed V and J ends, which lost 5 bases and 1 base, there was a span of 17 bases. There are 16 residues in the CDR3. CDR3 amino acids: CASSQGHPQTNTEAFF. In DNA form, the CDR3 reads TGTGCCAGCAGCCAGGGACACCCCCAGACGAACACTGAAGCTTTCTTT.

J is TRBJ2-7 and V is TRBV27; weak D call: TRBD2 (5 bases). This CDR3 is 15 amino acids long. Germline lookup yields CDR1 MNHEY and CDR2 SMNVEV (reference sequence). V was trimmed by 1 base and J by 5 bases, leaving 15 bases between them. The CDR3 DNA reads as TGTGCCAGCAGTTTATTTTCCGGGATCCTCCACGAGCAGTACTTC. Translation gives CASSLFSGILHEQYF.

The chain employs TRBV19 and TRBJ1-1; D perhaps matches TRBD1 (5 bases). The CDR3 loop spans 14 amino acids. Deletions cut 1 base from V and 4 bases from J, with 10 bases between. Germline V gives CDR1 LNHDA, CDR2 SQIVND (reference sequence). The CDR3 sequence is CASSIGGVSTEAFF. For the CDR3, the DNA is TGTGCCAGTAGTATAGGGGGGGTTAGCACTGAAGCTTTCTTT. Full variable domain (remainder filled in from reference TRBV19 and TRBJ1-1): DGGITQSPKYLFRKEGQNVTLSCEQNLNHDAMYWYRQDPGQGLRLIYYSQIVNDFQKGDIAEGYSVSREKKESFPLTVTSAQKNPTAFYLCASSIGGVSTEAFFGQGTRLTVV.

The V and J genes are TRBV28 and TRBJ1-5; D gene ambiguous. Germline V gene lookup returns CDR1 MDHEN and CDR2 SYDVKM. Deletions cut 6 bases from V and 2 bases from J, with 14 bases between. The CDR3 extends over 15 amino acids. Written as DNA, the CDR3 is TGTGCCAGCAGCCCTGCGGGCAGTGGCAATCAGCCCCAGCATTTT. Its protein is CASSPAGSGNQPQHF.

The chain uses TRBV6-5 and TRBJ1-5; D is possibly TRBD1 (5 bases). Between the trimmed V and J ends, which lost 2 bases and 3 bases, there was a span of 11 bases. The germline V gene has CDR1 MNHEY and CDR2 SVGAGI. The CDR3 runs 15 residues. CDR3 in DNA: TGTGCCAGCAGTTACAGGTCAGGGCCCAATCAGCCCCAGCATTTT. This codes for CASSYRSGPNQPQHF.

This clone was detected only once. The chain links TRBV30 to TRBJ1-4; D is possibly TRBD1 (6 bases). The CDR3 runs to 14 residues. Trimming removed 2 bases at V and 8 bases at J, with 15 bases between. Germline CDR1 reads GTSNPN; CDR2 reads SVGIG (reference sequence). The DNA of the CDR3 is TGTGCCTGGAGTCACAACAGGGTAGGGGAAAAACTGTTTTTT. Protein: CAWSHNRVGEKLFF.